This T cell receptor beta chain is from a study of OX40 agonist ivuxolimab in advanced cancers. Study information: At 0.01 to 10 mg/kg, ivuxolimab was administered intravenously to patients every 2 weeks.

Assay: immunoSEQ multiplex PCR; the TCRdb copy retains only in-frame clones and omits some. The repertoire holds 99,000 or so clones, approximately 94% seen once, with less than 0.2% in the top ten. It was autoimmune disease history or systemic immunosuppression that excluded patients. The investigators sampled blood at baseline, at cycle 4 day 1, and at cycle 7 day 1. With 2 bases removed from V and 8 bases from J, the gap between germline ends came to 16 bases. The CDR3 spans 14 residues. The V call is TRBV5-3, the J call TRBJ1-2; D is uncertain. TRBV5-3 falls under the ORF class, with uncertain function. The sample in question was CD4+ or CD8+ T cells sorted from blood, obtained in a trial of the OX40 agonist ivuxolimab. This clonotype was obtained from an adult with an advanced solid tumor such as melanoma, head and neck, liver or kidney cancer. CDR3 region: CARSLRTRPSGYTF. The CDR3 bases are TGTGCCAGAAGCTTACGGACGCGCCCCAGCGGCTACACCTTC.